This TCR beta chain came from a study of CD8 T cells in ankylosing spondylitis. TCRdb processed the 5' RACE reads anew with MiXCR; each CDR3 protein has one entry. The sample has roughly 150,000 distinct CDR3 sequences, approximately 7.3% seen once; the top ten hold roughly 12%. Notes on the study in general: Seemingly distinctive of ankylosing spondylitis blood was a TCR beta motif formed by eight highly homologous variants. Certain motif variants had earlier been reported in reactive arthritis synovial fluid and blood.

This clonotype was seen at least ten times. Its antigen is unidentified. Germline-derived CDR1 and CDR2 are SGHRS and YFSETQ. The CDR3 length is 18 residues. The V segment lost 0 bases and the J segment 2 bases; nucleotides outside the gene matches: 9. This clonotype was sampled from a female donor with ankylosing spondylitis or in good health (not recorded which). The V call is TRBV5-1, the J call TRBJ2-3; 10 bases are shared with TRBD2. The sequenced material came from blood, either unsorted or a sorted T cell fraction (not recorded which). The CDR3 sequence is CASSLVPSGGQSTDTQYF. The CDR3 DNA follows: TGCGCCAGCAGCTTGGTTCCTAGCGGGGGCCAGTCCACAGATACGCAGTATTTT.